Listed here are 18 T cell receptor beta chains from one sample, sequenced in a study of blood T cell repertoires in COVID-19. Method: immunoSEQ multiplex PCR; TCRdb's copy keeps in-frame clones and lacks some. The data contain approximately 76,000 clones, approximately 80% of them singletons. Sequencing was carried out using peripheral blood. The receptor source for this set is a man aged 50-60 years with acute or convalescent COVID-19.

The rearrangement uses TRBV27 and TRBJ2-1, with D tentatively TRBD1 (8 bases). Trimming pared 7 bases from V and 7 bases from J, leaving 17 bases between. This CDR3 has 14 amino acids. The germline V gene has CDR1 MNHEY and CDR2 SMNVEV (reference sequence). The DNA of the CDR3 is TGTGCCAGCACCCCATCACAGGGGGGGAATGAGCAGTTCTTC. Protein product: CASTPSQGGNEQFF.

The rearrangement links TRBV6-2 or TRBV6-3 to TRBJ2-7, with D perhaps matching TRBD1 (7 bases). CDR1 is MNHEY, CDR2 SVGEGT, per germline. Trimming removed 0 bases at V and 3 bases at J, with 15 bases between. This CDR3 contains 16 residues. The CDR3 protein is CASSYSRGDSHYEQYF. CDR3 bases: TGTGCCAGCAGTTACTCGAGGGGGGACAGCCACTACGAGCAGTACTTC.

The chain employs TRBV7-2 and TRBJ1-5, with TRBD1 matching 7 bases. Germline assignment: CDR1 SGHTA and CDR2 FQGNSA. V lost 6 bases, J lost 4 bases, and 3 bases stayed unmatched. This CDR3 spans 13 amino acids. The CDR3 sequence is CASSDRVNQPQHF. The CDR3, as DNA: TGTGCCAGCAGTGACAGGGTGAATCAGCCCCAGCATTTT. Full variable domain (outside the CDR3, taken from reference TRBV7-2 and TRBJ1-5): GAGVSQSPSNKVTEKGKDVELRCDPISGHTALYWYRQSLGQGLEFLIYFQGNSAPDKSGLPSDRFSAERTGGSVSTLTIQRTQQEDSAVYLCASSDRVNQPQHFGDGTRLSIL.

This clone was picked up a small number of times. The genes are TRBV11-1 and TRBJ2-5; TRBD2 aligns across 9 bases. This CDR3 contains 14 residues. V shed 5 bases, J shed 2 bases, and the junction held 3 bases outside the gene matches. Looked up from germline, CDR1 is SGHAT and CDR2 is FQDESV (reference sequence). The CDR3 region is CASSQRGVQETQYF. In DNA, the CDR3 is TGTGCCAGCAGCCAGCGGGGGGTACAAGAGACCCAGTACTTC.

This chain joins TRBV7-2 and TRBJ2-7; unclear D gene. In germline, CDR1 is SGHTA, CDR2 FQGNSA. The CDR3 has 13 residues. V was cut by 5 bases and J by 8 bases, with 16 bases left in between. In DNA form, the CDR3 reads TGTGCCAGCAGCCTCGGTGAAGTGGGCAAGCAGTACTTC. This translates into CASSLGEVGKQYF.

V is TRBV25-1 and J is TRBJ1-6; 10 bases are a match to TRBD1. V was pared by 1 base and J by 8 bases, with 8 bases of the junction left unmatched. The CDR3 spans 17 residues. Germline CDR1 is MGHDK and CDR2 is SYGVNS. The CDR3 region is CASSESSPGTGDSPLHF. The DNA of the CDR3 is TGTGCCAGCAGTGAATCTTCTCCCGGGACAGGGGATTCACCCCTCCACTTT. Based on the CDR3 plus reference TRBV25-1 and TRBJ1-6, the full variable domain is EADIYQTPRYLVIGTGKKITLECSQTMGHDKMYWYQQDPGMELHLIHYSYGVNSTEKGDLSSESTVSRIRTEHFPLTLESARPSHTSQYLCASSESSPGTGDSPLHFGNGTRLTVT.

This clone was recorded a few times. The CDR3 loop is CASSRAALGQGSTEAFF. The DNA of the CDR3 is TGTGCCAGCAGCCGCGCGGCCCTTGGACAGGGAAGTACTGAAGCTTTCTTT. V gene TRBV7-9 combines with J gene TRBJ1-1, with TRBD1 matching 8 bases. Germline CDR1 is SEHNR and CDR2 is FQNEAQ (reference sequence). The CDR3 contains 17 residues. With 5 bases clipped from V and 5 bases from J, the junction kept 16 bases outside the gene matches.

The chain uses TRBV5-8 and TRBJ1-1; TRBD1 might be the D (6 bases). V lost 2 bases, J lost 6 bases, and 14 bases lay in between. This CDR3 has 14 amino acids. Germline V gene sequence: CDR1 SGHTS, CDR2 YDEGEE. CDR3 coding DNA: TGTGCCAGCAGCTTACGGCAGGGGTTCGCTGAAGCTTTCTTT. Protein product: CASSLRQGFAEAFF.

The rearrangement joins TRBV5-6 to TRBJ2-4; D remains unclear. The CDR3 has 14 residues. Germline V gene lookup returns CDR1 SGHDT and CDR2 YYEEEE. Trimming removed 1 base at V and 0 bases at J, with 5 bases between. The CDR3 sequence: CASSLLAAKNIQYF. In nucleotides, the CDR3 is TGTGCCAGCAGCTTGTTGGCAGCCAAAAACATTCAGTACTTC.

The V gene is TRBV10-2, the J gene TRBJ1-5, with a tentative D call TRBD1 (5 bases). This CDR3 has 14 residues. Trimming removed 4 bases at V and 5 bases at J, with 12 bases between. CDR1 WSHSY and CDR2 SAAADI come from the germline V gene. CDR3 DNA: TGCGCCAGCAGTGGTAGGGGTGGGTATCAGCCCCAGCATTTT. Its translation: CASSGRGGYQPQHF.

This rearrangement joins TRBV2 to TRBJ2-7; 7 bases align to TRBD1. The CDR3 runs 14 residues. J was trimmed by 1 base and V by 7 bases; bases with no gene match: 7. Germline CDR1 is SNHLY and CDR2 is FYNNEI. For the CDR3, the DNA is TGTGCCAGCAAAGAACAGGACAGGTCCTACGAGCAGTACTTC. Its translation is CASKEQDRSYEQYF.

This clone appeared once. This sequence joins TRBV4-1 and TRBJ2-2; a possible D gene is TRBD2 (6 bases). CDR1 MGHRA and CDR2 YSYEKL come from the germline V gene. The CDR3 length is 15 residues. V dropped 3 bases and J dropped 4 bases, with 12 bases sitting between them. CDR3 sequence (DNA): TGCGCCAGCAGCCAGCGGGATCGTGGCACCGGGGAGCTGTTTTTT. It codes for CASSQRDRGTGELFF.

J is TRBJ1-1 and V is TRBV28; D might be TRBD1 (6 bases). The CDR3 has 13 amino acids. Germline values: CDR1 MDHEN, CDR2 SYDVKM. Trimming removed 5 bases at V and 3 bases at J, with 10 bases between. The CDR3 protein is CASSQGRDTEAFF. In nucleotides, the CDR3 is TGTGCCAGCAGTCAGGGGAGGGACACTGAAGCTTTCTTT. The whole variable domain, remainder taken from reference TRBV28 and TRBJ1-1, is DVKVTQSSRYLVKRTGEKVFLECVQDMDHENMFWYRQDPGLGLRLIYFSYDVKMKEKGDIPEGYSVSREKKERFSLILESASTNQTSMYLCASSQGRDTEAFFGQGTRLTVV.

The chain links TRBV10-3 to TRBJ2-1; TRBD2 aligns across 13 bases. Germline loops: CDR1 ENHRY, CDR2 SYGVKD. The V segment lost 8 bases and the J segment 2 bases; nucleotides outside the gene matches: 3. CDR3 length: 15 amino acids. The CDR3 nucleotides are TGTGCCATCGCACTAGCGGGAGGGACCTACAATGAGCAGTTCTTC. Translation: CAIALAGGTYNEQFF.

This chain uses TRBV5-6 with TRBJ1-5; D is unclear. The CDR3 is made up of 14 amino acids. Trimming shortened V by 4 bases and J by 6 bases, and 14 bases separated the two germline ends. Germline CDR1 SGHDT, CDR2 YYEEEE. CDR3 loop: CASSPLGKGQPQHF. CDR3 in DNA: TGTGCCAGCAGCCCCCTCGGGAAAGGTCAGCCCCAGCATTTT.

The gene calls are TRBV29-1 and TRBJ1-5, with unresolved D. V was shortened by 4 bases and J by 2 bases, with 9 bases between the two germline ends. Per the germline V gene, CDR1 is SQVTM and CDR2 is ANQGSEA. The CDR3 is 13 residues long. The DNA of the CDR3 is TGCAGCGTTGCCGGTTCGGGCAATCAGCCCCAGCATTTT. Residues: CSVAGSGNQPQHF.

The J gene is TRBJ2-5, the V gene TRBV27, with 10 bases identical to TRBD2. Germline CDR1 is MNHEY and CDR2 is SMNVEV (reference sequence). This CDR3 contains 17 residues. Losses at the gene ends were 6 bases for V and 4 bases for J; bases not matched to a gene: 14. The CDR3 here is CASRVRASGGRGETQYF. The CDR3, as DNA: TGTGCCAGCAGGGTACGGGCTAGCGGGGGCAGAGGAGAGACCCAGTACTTC.

The CDR3 loop reads CASTTPASGANVLTF. The CDR3 DNA reads as TGTGCCAGCACTACCCCAGCGTCTGGGGCCAACGTCCTGACTTTC. The rearrangement links TRBV6-5 to TRBJ2-6; D is unclear. V was cut by 7 bases and J by 1 base, with 11 bases left in between. This CDR3 region has 15 residues. Germline V gene sequence: CDR1 MNHEY, CDR2 SVGAGI.